The source of this T cell receptor beta chain is a study of T-cell reconstitution after alpha-beta-depleted transplantation in children. Molecular barcoding with unique molecular identifiers was used for the TCRbeta library. Each CDR3 protein gets one entry after TCRdb re-called the PCR reads with MiXCR. The data contain hundreds of thousands of distinct CDR3 sequences, 6% to 10% of them singletons. The germline V gene has CDR1 MNHEY and CDR2 SMNVEV (reference sequence). With 2 bases clipped from V and 8 bases from J, the junction kept 12 bases outside the gene matches. The CDR3 totals 17 residues. Overall study findings and caveats: Diversity of TCRbeta at day 60 was high in some patients, arising from surviving recipient T cells and thymic progenitors. Alpha-beta T cells present about two months after transplant were reported to originate from several hundred expanded graft clones. It was newly produced T cells that mostly accounted for T-cell counts and diversity one year after transplant.

The table lists this clonotype with many counts. Its antigen remains unknown. The chain links TRBV27 to TRBJ2-1, with 10 nucleotides matching TRBD2. The sample in question was peripheral blood, obtained 360 days after TCRalphabeta/CD19-depleted stem cell transplant. The source is a female patient aged 2-9 years who had a stem cell transplant for Fanconi anemia, so the T cells may come from the graft donor. This chain's CDR3 is CASSLGRLAGPGDEQFF. For the CDR3, the DNA is TGTGCCAGCAGTTTAGGGAGACTAGCGGGTCCGGGGGATGAGCAGTTCTTC.